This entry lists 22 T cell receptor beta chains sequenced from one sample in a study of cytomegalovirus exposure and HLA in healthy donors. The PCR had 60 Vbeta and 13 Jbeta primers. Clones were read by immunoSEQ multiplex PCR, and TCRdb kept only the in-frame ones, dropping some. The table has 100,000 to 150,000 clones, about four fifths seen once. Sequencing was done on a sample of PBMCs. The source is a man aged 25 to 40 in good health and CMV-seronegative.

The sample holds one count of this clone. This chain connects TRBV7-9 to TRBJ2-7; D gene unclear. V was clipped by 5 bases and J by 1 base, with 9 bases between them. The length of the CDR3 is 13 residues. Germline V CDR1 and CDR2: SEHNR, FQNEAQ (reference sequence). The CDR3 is CASSPIGSYEQYF. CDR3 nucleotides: TGTGCCAGCAGCCCGATCGGGTCCTACGAGCAGTACTTC.

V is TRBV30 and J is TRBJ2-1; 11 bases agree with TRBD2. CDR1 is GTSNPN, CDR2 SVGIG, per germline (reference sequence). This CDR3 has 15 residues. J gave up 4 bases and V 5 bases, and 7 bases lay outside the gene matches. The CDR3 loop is CAWAPGLAEYNEQFF. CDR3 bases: TGTGCCTGGGCCCCGGGACTAGCGGAGTACAATGAGCAGTTCTTC. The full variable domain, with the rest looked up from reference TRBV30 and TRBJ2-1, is SQTIHQWPATLVQPVGSPLSLECTVEGTSNPNLYWYRQAAGRGLQLLFYSVGIGQISSEVPQNLSASRPQDRQFILSSKKLLLSDSGFYLCAWAPGLAEYNEQFFGPGTRLTVL.

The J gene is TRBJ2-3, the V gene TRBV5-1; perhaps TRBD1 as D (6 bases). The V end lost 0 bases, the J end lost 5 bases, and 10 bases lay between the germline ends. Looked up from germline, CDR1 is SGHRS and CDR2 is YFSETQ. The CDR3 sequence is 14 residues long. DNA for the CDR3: TGCGCCAGCAGCTTGGACAGGGCGGGAGATACGCAGTATTTT. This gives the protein CASSLDRAGDTQYF.

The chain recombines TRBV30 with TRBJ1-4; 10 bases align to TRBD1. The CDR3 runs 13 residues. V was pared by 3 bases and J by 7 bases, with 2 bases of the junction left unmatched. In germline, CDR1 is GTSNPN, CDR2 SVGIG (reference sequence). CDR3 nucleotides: TGTGCCTGGAGAGGACAGGGGGGTGAAAAACTGTTTTTT. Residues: CAWRGQGGEKLFF.

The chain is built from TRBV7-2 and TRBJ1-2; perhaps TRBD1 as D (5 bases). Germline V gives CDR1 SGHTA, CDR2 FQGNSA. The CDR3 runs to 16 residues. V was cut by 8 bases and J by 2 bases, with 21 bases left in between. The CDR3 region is CASQQFHRTHNYGYTF. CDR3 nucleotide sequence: TGTGCCAGCCAGCAGTTCCACCGGACACACAACTATGGCTACACCTTC.

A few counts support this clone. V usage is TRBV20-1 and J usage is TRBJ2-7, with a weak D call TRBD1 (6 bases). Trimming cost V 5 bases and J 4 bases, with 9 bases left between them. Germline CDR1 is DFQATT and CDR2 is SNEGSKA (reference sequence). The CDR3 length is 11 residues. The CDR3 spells CSASQGYEQYF. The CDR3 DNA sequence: TGCAGTGCTTCACAGGGTTACGAGCAGTACTTC.

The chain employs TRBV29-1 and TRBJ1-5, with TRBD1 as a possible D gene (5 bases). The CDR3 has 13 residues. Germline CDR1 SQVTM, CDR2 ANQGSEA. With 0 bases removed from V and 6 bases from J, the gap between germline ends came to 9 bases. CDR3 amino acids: CSVEEVGGQPQHF. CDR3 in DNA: TGCAGCGTTGAAGAGGTGGGGGGTCAGCCCCAGCATTTT.

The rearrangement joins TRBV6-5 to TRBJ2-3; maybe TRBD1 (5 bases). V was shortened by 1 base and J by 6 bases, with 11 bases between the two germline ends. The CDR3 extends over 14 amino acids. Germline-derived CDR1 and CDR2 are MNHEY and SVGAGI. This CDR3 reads CASSYLTAWDTQYF. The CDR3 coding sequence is TGTGCCAGCAGTTACTTGACAGCGTGGGATACGCAGTATTTT.

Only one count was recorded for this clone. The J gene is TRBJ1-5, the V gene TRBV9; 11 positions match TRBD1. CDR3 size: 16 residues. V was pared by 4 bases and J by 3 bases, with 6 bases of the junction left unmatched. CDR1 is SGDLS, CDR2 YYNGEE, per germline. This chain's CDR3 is CASSPGTGGPNQPQHF. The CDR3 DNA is TGTGCCAGCAGCCCCGGGACAGGGGGGCCCAATCAGCCCCAGCATTTT.

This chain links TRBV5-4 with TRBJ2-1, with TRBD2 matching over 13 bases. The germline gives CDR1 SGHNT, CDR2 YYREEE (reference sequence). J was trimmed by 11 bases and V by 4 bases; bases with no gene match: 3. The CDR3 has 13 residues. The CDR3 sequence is CASSGTSGEKQFF. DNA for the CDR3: TGTGCCAGCAGCGGGACTAGCGGGGAAAAGCAGTTCTTC.

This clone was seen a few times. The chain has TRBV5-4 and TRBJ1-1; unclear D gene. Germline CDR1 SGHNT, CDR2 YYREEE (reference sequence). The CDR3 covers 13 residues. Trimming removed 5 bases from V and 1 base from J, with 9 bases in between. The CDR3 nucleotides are TGTGCCAGCAGTGCTGACAAGAACACTGAAGCTTTCTTT. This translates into CASSADKNTEAFF.

The CDR3, as DNA: TGCGCCAGCAGCTTGGGAGGGGGCGGAAGCCGCTACGAGCAGTACTTC. Translating gives CASSLGGGGSRYEQYF. This chain connects TRBV5-1 to TRBJ2-7, with 7 bases that match TRBD1. The germline gives CDR1 SGHRS, CDR2 YFSETQ. Germline trimming cut 0 bases from V and 3 bases from J; bases unmatched to any gene: 9. The CDR3 has 16 residues.

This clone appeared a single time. CDR3 nucleotide sequence: TGTGCCAGCAGCACGACTAGCGGCAGCGAGCAGTACTTC. It codes for CASSTTSGSEQYF. The V call is TRBV28, the J call TRBJ2-7, with TRBD2 identical over 9 bases. V lost 6 bases and J lost 6; bases outside the gene matches: 6. Germline loops: CDR1 MDHEN, CDR2 SYDVKM. The CDR3 has 13 residues.

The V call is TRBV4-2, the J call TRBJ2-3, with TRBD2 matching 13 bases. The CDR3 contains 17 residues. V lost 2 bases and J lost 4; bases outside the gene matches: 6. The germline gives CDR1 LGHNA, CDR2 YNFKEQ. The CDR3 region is CASSQTSGRALPDTQYF. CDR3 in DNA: TGTGCCAGCAGCCAAACTAGCGGGAGGGCCCTTCCAGATACGCAGTATTTT.

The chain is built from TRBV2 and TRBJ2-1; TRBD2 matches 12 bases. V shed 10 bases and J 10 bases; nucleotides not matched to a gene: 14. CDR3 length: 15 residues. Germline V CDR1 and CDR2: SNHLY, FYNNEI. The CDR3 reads CATGVFTSGGPEQFF. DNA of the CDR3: TGTGCCACTGGAGTCTTCACTAGCGGGGGGCCGGAGCAGTTCTTC.

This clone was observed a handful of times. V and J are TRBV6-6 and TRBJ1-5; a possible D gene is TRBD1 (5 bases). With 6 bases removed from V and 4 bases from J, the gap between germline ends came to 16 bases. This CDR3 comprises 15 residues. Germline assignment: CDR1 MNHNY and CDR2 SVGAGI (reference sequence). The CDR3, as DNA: TGTGCCAGCAGCCAGGGCCCGGACGGGAATCAGCCCCAGCATTTT. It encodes CASSQGPDGNQPQHF.

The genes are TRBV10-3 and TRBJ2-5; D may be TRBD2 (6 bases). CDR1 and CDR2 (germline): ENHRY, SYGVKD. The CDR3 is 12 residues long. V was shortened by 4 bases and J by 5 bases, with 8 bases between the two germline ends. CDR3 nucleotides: TGTGCCATCAGTGTCAGCGGGGAGACCCAGTACTTC. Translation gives CAISVSGETQYF.

CDR3 DNA sequence: TGTGCCAGCACCCATGGCGGGGGGGCAGTAACGGATACGCAGTATTTT. This encodes CASTHGGGAVTDTQYF. This chain links TRBV5-4 with TRBJ2-3, with 9 bases aligning to TRBD2. This CDR3 spans 16 amino acids. In germline, CDR1 is SGHNT, CDR2 YYREEE (reference sequence). V dropped 6 bases and J dropped 6; count of bases not matched to a gene: 14.

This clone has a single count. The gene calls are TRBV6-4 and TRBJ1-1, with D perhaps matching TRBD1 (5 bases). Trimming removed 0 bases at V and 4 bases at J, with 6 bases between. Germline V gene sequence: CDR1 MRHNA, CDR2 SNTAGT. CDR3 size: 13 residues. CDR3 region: CASSDSGVTEAFF. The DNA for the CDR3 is TGTGCCAGCAGTGACTCAGGGGTCACTGAAGCTTTCTTT.

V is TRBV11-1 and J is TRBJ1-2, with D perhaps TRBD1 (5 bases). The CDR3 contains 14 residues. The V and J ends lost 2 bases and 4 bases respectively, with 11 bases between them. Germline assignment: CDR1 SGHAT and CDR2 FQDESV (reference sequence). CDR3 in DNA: TGTGCCAGCAGCTTATCAGGGCTTTCCTATGGCTACACCTTC. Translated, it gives CASSLSGLSYGYTF.

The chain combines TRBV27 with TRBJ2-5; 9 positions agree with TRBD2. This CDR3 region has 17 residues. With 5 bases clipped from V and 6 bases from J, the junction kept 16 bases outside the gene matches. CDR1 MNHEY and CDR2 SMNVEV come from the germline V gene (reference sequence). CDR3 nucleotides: TGTGCCAGCAGTGCGCGGCCGGCGGGGGGGCGTAGAAAGACCCAGTACTTC. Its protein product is CASSARPAGGRRKTQYF.

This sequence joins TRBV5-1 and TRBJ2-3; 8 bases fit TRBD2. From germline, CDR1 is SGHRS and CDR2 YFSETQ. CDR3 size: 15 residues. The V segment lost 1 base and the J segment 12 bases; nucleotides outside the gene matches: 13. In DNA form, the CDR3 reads TGCGCCAGCAGCTTGTCTGTCCTAGCGGGCCCCCGTCAGTATTTT. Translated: CASSLSVLAGPRQYF.